A selection of T cell receptor beta chains follows, all from one sample in a study of T cell changes during pregnancy in multiple sclerosis. Only in-frame clones appear in the TCRdb table, and some are missing; sequencing was by immunoSEQ multiplex PCR. Among some 51,000 clones listed, nearly 95% were seen once. The source was CD4+ T cells from peripheral blood mononuclear cells, collected in the first trimester of pregnancy. All receptors derive from a female donor with multiple sclerosis, enrolled in a pregnancy study. The CDR3 runs from the conserved cysteine through the conserved F or W. A D gene is named only where the DNA matches it firmly. Some rows mark clone size as missing; the rest say once, few, many or name a class of expanded clone.

16	TRBJ2-4	.	TRBV1	.	CTSSRRDRGSKNIQYF	TGCACCAGCAGCCGCCGGGACAGGGGATCGAAAAACATTCAGTACTTC
13	TRBJ2-5	.	TRBV7-7	once	CASSLMEQETQYF	TGTGCTAGCAGCTTAATGGAGCAAGAGACCCAGTACTTC
15	TRBJ2-3	TRBD2	TRBV5-4	.	CASSRLAGNTDTQYF	TGTGCCAGCAGCCGATTAGCGGGGAACACAGATACGCAGTATTTT
16	TRBJ2-3	.	TRBV6-5	.	CASSYNGFQGTDTQYF	TGTGCCAGCAGTTACAACGGATTTCAGGGCACAGATACGCAGTATTTT
13	TRBJ2-7	TRBD1	TRBV27	once	CASSFTGDYEQYF	TGTGCCAGCAGTTTCACAGGGGACTACGAGCAGTACTTC
16	TRBJ2-1	TRBD2	TRBV6-1	.	CASSDPTGGAYNEQFF	TGTGCCAGCAGTGACCCCACGGGGGGGGCCTACAATGAGCAGTTCTTC
13	TRBJ2-5	.	TRBV18	.	CASSPHLEETQYF	TGTGCCAGCTCACCACATCTAGAAGAGACCCAGTACTTC
13	TRBJ1-4	.	TRBV5-1	.	CASRRGYNEKLFF	TGCGCCAGCAGAAGGGGGTATAATGAAAAACTGTTTTTT
16	TRBJ1-1	TRBD1	TRBV9	.	CASSVGVGGRGTEAFF	TGTGCCAGCAGCGTAGGTGTAGGGGGCAGGGGCACTGAAGCTTTCTTT
16	TRBJ2-5	.	TRBV14	.	CASSQEGQLRAETQYF	TGTGCCAGCAGCCAAGAAGGCCAACTGAGGGCAGAGACCCAGTACTTC
16	TRBJ1-4	TRBD1	TRBV2	.	CASSRDRPPTNEKLFF	TGTGCCAGCAGTCGGGACAGGCCACCAACTAATGAAAAACTGTTTTTT
17	TRBJ2-7	.	TRBV4-1	.	CASSQDKGRGGSYEQYF	TGCGCCAGCAGCCAAGATAAAGGAAGGGGGGGATCCTACGAGCAGTACTTC
15	TRBJ1-6	.	TRBV18	.	CASSPFSSYNSPLHF	TGTGCCAGCTCACCATTTAGCTCCTATAATTCACCCCTCCACTTT
11	TRBJ2-4	.	TRBV5-5	.	CASTPGDIQYF	TGTGCCAGCACCCCCGGGGACATTCAGTACTTC
15	TRBJ2-3	.	TRBV10-3	.	CAISDPKRATDTQYF	TGTGCCATCAGTGACCCCAAAAGAGCCACAGATACGCAGTATTTT
15	TRBJ2-3	TRBD1	TRBV6-5	.	CASSSAGGLTDTQYF	TGTGCCAGCAGTTCGGCAGGGGGCTTGACAGATACGCAGTATTTT
16	TRBJ2-1	.	TRBV7-2	.	CASSPRGPGVYNEQFF	TGTGCCAGCAGCCCGCGGGGGCCGGGGGTTTACAATGAGCAGTTCTTC
14	TRBJ1-1	TRBD1	TRBV5-4	.	CASSWGQSNTEAFF	TGTGCCAGCAGCTGGGGACAGTCGAACACTGAAGCTTTCTTT
16	TRBJ2-5	.	TRBV5-6	.	CASSLWGTRSQETQYF	TGTGCCAGCAGCTTGTGGGGGACTCGAAGCCAAGAGACCCAGTACTTC
15	TRBJ2-5	TRBD2	TRBV2	.	CASSVTSGGPETQYF	TGTGCCAGCAGTGTGACTAGCGGGGGACCGGAGACCCAGTACTTC
14	TRBJ1-2	.	TRBV5-4	.	CASRPPGQSYGYTF	TGTGCCAGCAGGCCTCCGGGACAATCCTATGGCTACACCTTC
15	TRBJ2-7	.	TRBV14	.	CASSQGLGGYYEQYF	TGTGCCAGCAGCCAAGGTCTCGGGGGTTACTACGAGCAGTACTTC
15	TRBJ2-2	.	TRBV2	.	CASSEGAGYTGELFF	TGTGCCAGCAGTGAAGGAGCAGGGTACACCGGGGAGCTGTTTTTT
18	TRBJ2-1	TRBD2	TRBV19	.	CASSIRASGGSGYNEQFF	TGTGCCAGTAGTATTCGAGCTAGCGGGGGGAGCGGTTACAATGAGCAGTTCTTC
15	TRBJ1-5	.	TRBV13	.	CASSPHITVNQPQHF	TGTGCCAGCAGCCCCCACATCACAGTCAATCAGCCCCAGCATTTT
14	TRBJ1-1	.	TRBV7-6	.	CASSPWGGPTEAFF	TGTGCCAGCAGCCCCTGGGGGGGGCCGACTGAAGCTTTCTTT
15	TRBJ2-5	.	TRBV11-1	.	CASSLGQGDPETQYF	TGTGCCAGCAGCTTAGGTCAGGGTGATCCGGAGACCCAGTACTTC
17	TRBJ1-1	.	TRBV2	.	CASSETLGGEGVTEAFF	TGTGCCAGCAGTGAAACTCTAGGGGGGGAGGGGGTCACTGAAGCTTTCTTT
12	TRBJ2-4	.	TRBV5-4	.	CASSLGVGIQYF	TGTGCCAGCAGCTTAGGGGTGGGCATTCAGTACTTC
13	TRBJ2-1	TRBD2	TRBV6-5	.	CASTGTSGGEQFF	TGTGCCAGCACCGGGACTAGCGGCGGTGAGCAGTTCTTC
14	TRBJ2-7	TRBD1	TRBV2	.	CASRLDRASYEQYF	TGTGCCAGCAGGTTGGACAGGGCCTCCTACGAGCAGTACTTC
15	TRBJ1-5	.	TRBV5-6	.	CASSTWGGANQPQHF	TGTGCCAGCAGCACATGGGGGGGGGCAAATCAGCCCCAGCATTTT
17	TRBJ1-1	.	TRBV5-1	once	CASSLAVRPDRQTEAFF	TGCGCCAGCAGCTTAGCGGTTCGTCCAGACAGGCAAACCGAAGCTTTCTTT
12	TRBJ2-1	.	TRBV7-3	.	CASSLRVGEQFF	TGTGCCAGCAGCTTACGGGTCGGTGAGCAGTTCTTC
12	TRBJ1-2	.	TRBV6-1	.	CASAQARVGYTF	TGTGCCAGCGCACAGGCCCGGGTTGGCTACACCTTC
13	TRBJ1-3	.	TRBV6-5	.	CAAIGDTGNTIYF	TGTGCCGCCATAGGGGATACTGGAAACACCATATATTTT
18	TRBJ2-7	.	TRBV27	once	CASSLSRILLPPFYEQYF	TGTGCCAGCAGTTTATCCCGCATATTACTACCACCCTTTTACGAGCAGTACTTC
15	TRBJ1-4	.	TRBV5-6	.	CASSSRTATNEKLFF	TGTGCCAGCAGCTCTCGCACTGCAACTAATGAAAAACTGTTTTTT
18	TRBJ1-3	TRBD1	TRBV9	.	CASSAGQAFAPRRPSIYF	TGTGCCAGCAGCGCAGGACAGGCTTTTGCCCCAAGGAGGCCCAGCATATATTTT
14	TRBJ1-1	.	TRBV11-1	.	CASSSPGTQKGAFF	TGTGCCAGCAGCAGTCCAGGGACACAAAAGGGAGCTTTCTTT
15	TRBJ2-5	TRBD2	TRBV5-1	.	CASSFSGAAQETQYF	TGCGCCAGCAGCTTTAGCGGGGCAGCCCAAGAGACCCAGTACTTC
17	TRBJ2-6	.	TRBV29-1	.	CSVATGSRISGANVLTF	TGCAGCGTTGCTACGGGATCGAGGATCTCTGGGGCCAACGTCCTGACTTTC
14	TRBJ1-2	TRBD1	TRBV5-1	few	CASSLAGTGGGYTF	TGCGCCAGCAGCTTAGCCGGGACAGGGGGTGGCTACACCTTC
14	TRBJ2-3	TRBD2	TRBV7-7	.	CASSLSGGMNTQYF	TGTGCTAGCAGCCTTAGCGGGGGGATGAATACGCAGTATTTT
13	TRBJ1-3	.	TRBV6-5	.	CASGQLVGNTIYF	TGTGCCAGCGGACAGCTAGTTGGAAACACCATATATTTT